This T cell receptor beta chain came from a study of T-cell memory formation after mild COVID-19. At the level of the study: The TCR clusters were mostly specific to one donor.

Constant-segment-primed 5'RACE gave TCR alpha and TCR beta cDNA libraries with sample barcodes and UMIs. TCRdb itself ran the 5' RACE reads through MiXCR, one entry per CDR3 protein. The sample lists under 250,000 distinct CDR3 sequences; more than 9% were seen once. This clonotype turned up a few times. Its antigen is unidentified. Findings of the study overall: Contracting clones, day 15 to 85, had balanced CD4/CD8, and later expanders favored CD4+. Most CD4+ clones that shrank were in CM and EM, while CD8+ ones turned up in EMRA.

Germline CDR1 reads SGHTA; CDR2 reads FQGNSA. Trimming at V came to 5 bases and at J to 7 bases, leaving 21 bases not matched to a gene. The CDR3 totals 18 residues. This receptor was obtained from a man between 18 and 29 years old who had mild COVID-19 (a few samples of this study predate the infection). Cell type and time point are not known. Sequenced input: PBMCs or a T cell subset sorted from them (not recorded which). The chain combines TRBV7-2 with TRBJ1-2, with 8 bases that match TRBD1. CDR3 nucleotide sequence: TGTGCCAGCAGCCGATCCGGGACAGGTATAATGGGGCCAAGTGGCTACACCTTC. Its protein product is CASSRSGTGIMGPSGYTF.